This T cell receptor beta chain appears in the sequencing data of a study of blood T cell repertoires in COVID-19. Across the whole study: Specimens from acute and convalescent COVID-19 originated in the United States, Italy and Spain. In each case, the material was cDNA or gDNA derived from T cells, B-cell-depleted T cells, or PBMCs.

In its sample, this clone was seen once. The CDR3 contains 16 residues. From germline, CDR1 is SEHNR and CDR2 FQNEAQ (reference sequence). V gave up 5 bases and J gave up 3 bases, with 17 bases separating them. Original data processing: Scientists estimated how many nucleated cells there were by amplifying reference gene primers. Only in-frame clones appear in the TCRdb table, and some are missing; sequencing was by immunoSEQ multiplex PCR. From that table come the V and J calls and clone size; the DNA was used to work out D and trimming. The sample gives under 300,000 clones, 88% of which show up once; about 0.8% is in the top ten.

Sequencing was performed on peripheral blood. The TCR comes from a woman aged 30 to 39 with acute or convalescent COVID-19. The chain couples TRBV7-9 to TRBJ2-1; the D gene is possibly TRBD2 (7 bases). CDR3 bases: TGTGCCAGCAGCCCACCCGGGGGGCCTAGCTACAATGAGCAGTTCTTC. As protein: CASSPPGGPSYNEQFF.